The rows below give T cell receptor beta chains drawn from one sample of a study of Ad26.COV2.S vaccination and SARS-CoV-2 variants. Profiled with immunoSEQ multiplex PCR; TCRdb holds only in-frame clones, not every one. Here the sample spans fewer than 600,000 clones, roughly nine tenths being singletons. The material sequenced was peripheral blood, taken in a trial of Ad26.COV2.S vaccine versus placebo. Receptors were obtained from a person between 18 and 59 years old who received the Ad26.COV2.S COVID-19 vaccine or a placebo. The CDR3 runs from the conserved cysteine through the conserved F or W. The D gene is left open where the match is weak. Where a row states a size, it is once, few, many or the class of an expanded clone; other rows omit it.

>.|TRBD1|TRBV7-6|TRBJ2-6
CASSFHWQGAPGANVLTF
TGTGCCAGCAGCTTCCATTGGCAGGGGGCTCCAGGGGCCAACGTCCTGACTTTC
>once|.|TRBV7-9|TRBJ2-5
CASSLGGAASTQYF
TGTGCCAGCAGCTTAGGGGGGGCGGCCTCGACCCAGTACTTC
>.|.|TRBV2|TRBJ2-1
CASSEGGEQFF
TGTGCCAGCAGTGAAGGCGGTGAGCAGTTCTTC
>.|.|TRBV6-5|TRBJ2-7
CASKRGASGTGEQYF
TGTGCCAGCAAAAGGGGGGCTAGCGGGACAGGGGAGCAGTACTTC
>.|.|TRBV6-4|TRBJ1-1
CASSEQGNTEAFF
TGTGCCAGCAGTGAACAGGGCAACACTGAAGCTTTCTTT
>once|TRBD2|TRBV27|TRBJ2-3
CASSFYSGRARSTQYF
TGTGCCAGCAGTTTCTACAGCGGGAGGGCGCGCAGTACGCAGTATTTT
>.|.|TRBV2|TRBJ2-2
CASTVNQPLLTPPGELFF
TGTGCCAGCACCGTAAATCAACCCCTCCTTACCCCTCCCGGGGAGCTGTTTTTT
>.|TRBD2|TRBV5-6|TRBJ2-7
CASSPGGILSSYEQYF
TGTGCCAGCAGCCCCGGGGGGATCTTGAGCTCCTACGAGCAGTACTTC
>.|.|TRBV2|TRBJ1-2
CASSSEGGGYTF
TGTGCCAGCAGCTCCGAGGGTGGAGGCTACACCTTC
>.|.|TRBV29-1|TRBJ2-5
CSVGRGEETQYF
TGCAGCGTTGGGAGGGGGGAAGAGACCCAGTACTTC
>once|.|TRBV30|TRBJ2-7
CAWSRRSSYEQYF
TGTGCCTGGAGCAGAAGGAGCTCCTACGAGCAGTACTTC
>.|.|TRBV19|TRBJ2-3
CASRPTGRDTQYF
TGTGCCAGTAGACCCACAGGGAGGGATACGCAGTATTTT
>.|TRBD1|TRBV7-2|TRBJ1-2
CASSTSQGALGYTF
TGTGCCAGCAGCACCTCACAGGGGGCGCTTGGCTACACCTTC
>.|.|TRBV18|TRBJ2-7
CASSPGAQGNEQYF
TGTGCCAGCTCACCAGGGGCTCAAGGTAACGAGCAGTACTTC
>.|.|TRBV7-2|TRBJ1-1
CASSLMENTEAFF
TGTGCCAGCAGCTTGATGGAGAACACTGAAGCTTTCTTT
>.|.|TRBV7-2|TRBJ2-1
CASSLALLSYNEQFF
TGTGCCAGCAGCTTAGCTCTTTTATCCTACAATGAGCAGTTCTTC
>.|.|TRBV4-2|TRBJ1-2
CASSQDTGAYYGYTF
TGTGCCAGCAGCCAAGATACGGGGGCTTACTATGGCTACACCTTC
>.|.|TRBV19|TRBJ2-3
CASHFGDTQYF
TGTGCCAGCCATTTCGGTGATACGCAGTATTTT
>once|.|TRBV29-1|TRBJ1-4
CSGGGTRGEKLFF
TGCAGCGGTGGTGGGACACGGGGGGAAAAACTGTTTTTT
>once|.|TRBV30|TRBJ1-3
CAWRGPRAGNTIYF
TGTGCCTGGAGGGGCCCCAGGGCTGGAAACACCATATATTTT
>once|.|TRBV19|TRBJ1-5
CASSLLSSGNQPQHF
TGTGCCAGTAGTCTCCTTTCTTCTGGCAATCAGCCCCAGCATTTT
>.|.|TRBV18|TRBJ1-2
CASSPSEINYGYTF
TGTGCCAGCTCACCGAGTGAAATCAACTATGGCTACACCTTC
>few|.|TRBV6-6|TRBJ2-7
CASSYSAGEQYF
TGTGCCAGCAGTTACTCAGCTGGGGAGCAGTACTTC
>.|.|TRBV27|TRBJ2-3
CASSLSAQGKDTQYF
TGTGCCAGCAGTTTATCGGCACAGGGAAAAGATACGCAGTATTTT
>.|TRBD1|TRBV7-2|TRBJ2-2
CASSFTGTGGFWELFF
TGTGCCAGCAGCTTTACCGGGACAGGGGGCTTTTGGGAGCTGTTTTTT
>.|TRBD1|TRBV5-1|TRBJ1-4
CASSRQGARFYEKLFF
TGCGCCAGCAGCCGTCAGGGGGCGCGTTTTTATGAAAAACTGTTTTTT
>.|TRBD2|TRBV28|TRBJ2-7
CASSLSSGYEQYF
TGTGCCAGCAGTTTGTCTAGCGGATACGAGCAGTACTTC
>.|TRBD1|TRBV2|TRBJ1-2
CASSVQGGYGYTF
TGTGCCAGCAGTGTACAGGGGGGGTATGGCTACACCTTC
>.|TRBD1|TRBV3-1/TRBV3-2|TRBJ2-7
CASSPWDRGTNEQYF
TGTGCCAGCAGCCCCTGGGACAGGGGGACTAACGAGCAGTACTTC
>.|.|TRBV13|TRBJ2-1
CASSYGLLNNEQFF
TGTGCCAGCAGCTACGGGTTGTTAAACAATGAGCAGTTCTTC
>.|.|TRBV18|TRBJ1-5
CASSTTGSNQPQHF
TGTGCCAGCTCAACTACGGGATCCAATCAGCCCCAGCATTTT
>few|.|TRBV7-9|TRBJ1-1
CASSHAGEAFF
TGTGCCAGTTCCCACGCGGGGGAAGCTTTCTTT
>.|.|TRBV4-3|TRBJ1-2
CASSQDSRVGLGGGYTF
TGCGCCAGCAGCCAAGATTCCCGCGTAGGCCTGGGCGGTGGCTACACCTTC
>.|TRBD2|TRBV9|TRBJ2-3
CASVDGTSGRGSRTDTQYF
TGTGCCAGCGTAGACGGGACTAGCGGGAGGGGGAGTCGCACAGATACGCAGTATTTT
>.|TRBD1|TRBV24-1|TRBJ2-1
CATSDTGTGGLEQFF
TGTGCCACCAGTGATACCGGGACAGGGGGCCTTGAGCAGTTCTTC
>few|TRBD2|TRBV12-5|TRBJ2-1
CASGRGLAGRNEQFF
TGTGCTAGTGGGAGGGGGCTAGCGGGACGCAATGAGCAGTTCTTC
>.|TRBD2|TRBV5-1|TRBJ2-7
CASSSLGTSLYEQYF
TGCGCCAGCAGCTCGCTTGGGACTAGCCTTTACGAGCAGTACTTC
>.|.|TRBV15|TRBJ2-1
CATSSWGYEQFF
TGTGCCACCAGCAGTTGGGGCTATGAGCAGTTCTTC
>.|.|TRBV30|TRBJ2-5
CAWGRIQETQYF
TGTGCCTGGGGGCGGATCCAAGAGACCCAGTACTTC
>.|.|TRBV18|TRBJ1-2
CASSPEGGYGYTF
TGTGCCAGCTCACCCGAAGGGGGGTATGGCTACACCTTC
>once|.|TRBV5-5|TRBJ1-1
CASSLVPGALTEAFF
TGTGCCAGCAGCTTGGTGCCGGGGGCACTCACTGAAGCTTTCTTT